This T cell receptor (beta chain) came from a study of T cell clonality in common variable immunodeficiency. Overall study findings and caveats: Fewer deletions and N-nucleotide insertions were reportedly seen in common variable immunodeficiency TCR beta sequences. Links between repertoire features and CVID complications were heterogeneity-limited.

This clone came up many times. Its antigen is undetermined. The read is 3 residues too short to cover the CDR3 end, so that end is filled in from the germline J gene. In germline, CDR1 is SGHRS, CDR2 YFSETQ. V lost 4 bases and J 4 bases, leaving 11 bases between the germline ends. CDR3 length: 13 amino acids. TCRdb keeps only in-frame clones here, not all; method: immunoSEQ multiplex PCR. This sample has about 26,000 clones, each found more than once. Reduced serum IgG, IgA and/or IgM plus specific antibody deficiency defined CVID. Sequencing was performed on peripheral blood mononuclear cells. The chain carries TRBV5-1 and TRBJ1-2, with a possible D match to TRBD1 (6 bases). This clonotype originated in a human donor with common variable immunodeficiency. CDR3 sequence reads: CASSLTQGYGYTF. Incomplete CDR3 DNA: TGCGCCAGCAGCCTAACACAGGGCTATGGC.